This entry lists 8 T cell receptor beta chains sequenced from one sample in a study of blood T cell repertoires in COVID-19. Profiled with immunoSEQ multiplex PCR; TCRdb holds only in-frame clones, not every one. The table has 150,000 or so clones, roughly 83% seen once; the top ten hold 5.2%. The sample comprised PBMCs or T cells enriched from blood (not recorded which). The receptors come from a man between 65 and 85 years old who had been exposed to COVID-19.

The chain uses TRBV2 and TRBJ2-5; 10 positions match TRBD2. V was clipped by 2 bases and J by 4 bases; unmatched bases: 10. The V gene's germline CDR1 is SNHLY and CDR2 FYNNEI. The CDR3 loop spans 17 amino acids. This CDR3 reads CASSESFLAGAVETQYF. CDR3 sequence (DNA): TGTGCCAGCAGTGAATCTTTTCTAGCGGGAGCGGTAGAGACCCAGTACTTC.

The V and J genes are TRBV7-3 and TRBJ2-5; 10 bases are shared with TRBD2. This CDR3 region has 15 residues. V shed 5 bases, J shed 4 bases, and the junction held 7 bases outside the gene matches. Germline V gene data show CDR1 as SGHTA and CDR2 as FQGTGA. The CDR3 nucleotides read TGTGCCAGCAGCCCCAGCGGGGGGGCCCCAGAGACCCAGTACTTC. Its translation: CASSPSGGAPETQYF.

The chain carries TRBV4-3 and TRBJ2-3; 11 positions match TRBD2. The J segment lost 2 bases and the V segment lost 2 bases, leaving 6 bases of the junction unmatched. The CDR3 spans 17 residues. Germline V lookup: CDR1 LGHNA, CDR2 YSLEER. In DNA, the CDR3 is TGCGCCAGCAGCCAAACCTTAGCGGGGGGGATCACAGATACGCAGTATTTT. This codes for CASSQTLAGGITDTQYF.

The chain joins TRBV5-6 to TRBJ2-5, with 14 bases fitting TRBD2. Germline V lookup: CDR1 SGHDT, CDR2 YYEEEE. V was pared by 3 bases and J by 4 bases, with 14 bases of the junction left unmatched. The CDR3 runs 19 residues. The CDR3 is CASSWTSGGPGELLETQYF. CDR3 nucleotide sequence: TGTGCCAGCAGCTGGACTAGCGGGGGGCCCGGGGAGCTGCTAGAGACCCAGTACTTC.

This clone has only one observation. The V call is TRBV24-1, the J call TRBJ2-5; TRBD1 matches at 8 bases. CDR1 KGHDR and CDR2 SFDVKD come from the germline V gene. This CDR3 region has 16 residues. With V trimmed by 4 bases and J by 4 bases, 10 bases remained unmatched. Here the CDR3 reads CATSDSGTGSPETQYF. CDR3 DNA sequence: TGTGCCACCAGTGACAGTGGGACAGGCTCTCCAGAGACCCAGTACTTC.

The CDR3 is CASSQVGSGMETQYF. The CDR3 bases are TGTGCCAGCAGCCAGGTGGGCTCAGGGATGGAGACCCAGTACTTC. The gene calls are TRBV3-1 (or the pseudogene TRBV3-2) and TRBJ2-5; D is perhaps TRBD1 (5 bases). V was clipped by 3 bases and J by 5 bases, with 16 bases between them. The germline V gene has CDR1 LGHDT and CDR2 YNNKEL (reference sequence). CDR3 length: 15 residues.

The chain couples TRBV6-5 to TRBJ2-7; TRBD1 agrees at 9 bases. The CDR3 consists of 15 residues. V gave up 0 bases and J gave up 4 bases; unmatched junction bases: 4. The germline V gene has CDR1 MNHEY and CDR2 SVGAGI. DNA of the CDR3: TGTGCCAGCAGTTACTCCGGACAGGGGACATACGAGCAGTACTTC. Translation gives CASSYSGQGTYEQYF.

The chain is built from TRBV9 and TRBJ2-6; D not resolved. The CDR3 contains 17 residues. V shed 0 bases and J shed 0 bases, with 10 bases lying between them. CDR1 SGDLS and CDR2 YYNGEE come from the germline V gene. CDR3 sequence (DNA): TGTGCCAGCAGCGTAGGAGCGTCATCCTCTGGGGCCAACGTCCTGACTTTC. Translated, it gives CASSVGASSSGANVLTF.